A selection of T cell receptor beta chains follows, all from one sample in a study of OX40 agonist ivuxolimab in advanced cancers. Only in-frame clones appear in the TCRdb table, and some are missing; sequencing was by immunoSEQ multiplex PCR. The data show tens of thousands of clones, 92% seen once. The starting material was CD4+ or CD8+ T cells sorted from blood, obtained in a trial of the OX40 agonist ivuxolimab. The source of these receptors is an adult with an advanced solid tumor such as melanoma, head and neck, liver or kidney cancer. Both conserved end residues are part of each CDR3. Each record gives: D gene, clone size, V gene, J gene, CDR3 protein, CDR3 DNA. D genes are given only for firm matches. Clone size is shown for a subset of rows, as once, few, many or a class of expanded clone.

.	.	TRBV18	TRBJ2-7	CASSPPVGGATSTEQYF	TGTGCCAGCTCCCCCCCGGTAGGCGGGGCGACCTCCACCGAGCAGTACTTC
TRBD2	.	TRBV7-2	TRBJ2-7	CASSNGGSANYEQYF	TGTGCCAGCAGCAACGGGGGGTCGGCGAACTACGAGCAGTACTTC
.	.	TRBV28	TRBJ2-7	CASTPGTVLYEQYF	TGTGCCAGCACCCCCGGGACGGTTCTCTACGAGCAGTACTTC
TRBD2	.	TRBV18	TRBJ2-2	CASSPGTSGMAGELFF	TGTGCCAGCTCACCAGGGACTAGCGGGATGGCCGGGGAGCTGTTTTTT
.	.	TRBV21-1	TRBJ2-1	CATPPGDEQFF	TGTGCCACCCCCCCCGGGGATGAGCAGTTCTTC
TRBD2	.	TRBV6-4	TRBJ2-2	CASPSPPALAGGMNTGELFF	TGTGCCAGCCCTTCCCCCCCCGCCCTAGCGGGAGGTATGAACACCGGGGAGCTGTTTTTT
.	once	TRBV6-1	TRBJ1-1	CASRADLNTEAFF	TGTGCCAGCAGGGCGGACCTAAACACTGAAGCTTTCTTT
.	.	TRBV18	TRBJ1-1	CASSPPGTGNTEAFF	TGTGCCAGCTCACCACCGGGGACGGGGAACACTGAAGCTTTCTTT
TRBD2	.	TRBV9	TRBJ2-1	CASSVVGGRYNEQFF	TGTGCCAGCAGCGTAGTCGGGGGGAGGTACAATGAGCAGTTCTTC
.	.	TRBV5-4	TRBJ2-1	CASSSDRRQFF	TGTGCCAGCAGCTCAGACAGACGTCAGTTCTTC
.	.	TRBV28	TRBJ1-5	CASSSEKRPQHF	TGTGCCAGCAGTTCGGAGAAGCGGCCCCAGCATTTT
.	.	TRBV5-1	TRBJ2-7	CASSPLSLGSYEQYF	TGCGCCAGCAGCCCTCTATCATTGGGTTCTTACGAGCAGTACTTC
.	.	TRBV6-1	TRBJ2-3	CASGSTDTQYF	TGTGCCAGCGGAAGCACAGATACGCAGTATTTT
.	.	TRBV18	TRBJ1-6	CASSPERTYNSPLHF	TGTGCCAGCTCACCAGAAAGAACCTATAATTCACCCCTCCACTTT
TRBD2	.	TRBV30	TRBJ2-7	CAWIPGLAVPGDEQYF	TGTGCCTGGATACCGGGACTAGCGGTCCCTGGCGACGAGCAGTACTTC
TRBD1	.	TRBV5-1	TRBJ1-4	CASSVQGAANEKLFF	TGCGCCAGCAGCGTGCAGGGGGCAGCTAATGAAAAACTGTTTTTT
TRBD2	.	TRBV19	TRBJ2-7	CASKASGERSSYEQYF	TGTGCCAGTAAGGCTAGCGGGGAGCGGAGCTCCTACGAGCAGTACTTC
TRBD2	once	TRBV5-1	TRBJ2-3	CASSKTRPLAGGPTDTQYF	TGCGCCAGCAGTAAGACCCGTCCCCTAGCGGGAGGACCCACAGATACGCAGTATTTT
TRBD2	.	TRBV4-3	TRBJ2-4	CASSQEVQREAKNIQYF	TGCGCCAGCAGCCAAGAAGTGCAGCGGGAGGCCAAAAACATTCAGTACTTC
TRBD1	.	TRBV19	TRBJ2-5	CASSPGTGVETQYF	TGTGCCAGTAGTCCAGGTACAGGGGTAGAGACCCAGTACTTC
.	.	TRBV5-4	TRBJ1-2	CASSLDQMGYGYTF	TGTGCCAGCAGCTTGGATCAGATGGGCTATGGCTACACCTTC
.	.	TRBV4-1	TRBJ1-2	CASSQGLGSNGYTF	TGCGCCAGCAGCCAAGGGTTGGGGAGTAATGGCTACACCTTC
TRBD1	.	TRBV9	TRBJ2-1	CASSVGRAQGADEQFF	TGTGCCAGCAGCGTAGGGAGGGCCCAGGGGGCTGATGAGCAGTTCTTC
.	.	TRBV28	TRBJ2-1	CASSRRSDRGPLRRNEQFF	TGTGCCAGCAGTCGCCGGAGCGACCGCGGACCCCTACGTAGAAATGAGCAGTTCTTC
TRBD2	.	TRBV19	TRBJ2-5	CASSILAGSEETQYF	TGTGCCAGTAGTATTCTAGCGGGATCGGAGGAGACCCAGTACTTC
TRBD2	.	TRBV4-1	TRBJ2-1	CASTGAGGPSMWGKSSYNEQFF	TGCGCCAGCACCGGAGCGGGAGGGCCCTCGATGTGGGGTAAGAGCTCCTACAATGAGCAGTTCTTC
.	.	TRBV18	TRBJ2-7	CASSPLGGGGLVEQYF	TGTGCCAGCTCACCACTTGGAGGGGGTGGTCTGGTCGAGCAGTACTTC
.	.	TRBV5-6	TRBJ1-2	CASSPNGPSNYGYTF	TGTGCCAGCAGCCCCAACGGCCCTTCTAACTATGGCTACACCTTC
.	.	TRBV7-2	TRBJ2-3	CASSLELSTDTQYF	TGTGCCAGCAGCTTAGAACTTAGCACAGATACGCAGTATTTT